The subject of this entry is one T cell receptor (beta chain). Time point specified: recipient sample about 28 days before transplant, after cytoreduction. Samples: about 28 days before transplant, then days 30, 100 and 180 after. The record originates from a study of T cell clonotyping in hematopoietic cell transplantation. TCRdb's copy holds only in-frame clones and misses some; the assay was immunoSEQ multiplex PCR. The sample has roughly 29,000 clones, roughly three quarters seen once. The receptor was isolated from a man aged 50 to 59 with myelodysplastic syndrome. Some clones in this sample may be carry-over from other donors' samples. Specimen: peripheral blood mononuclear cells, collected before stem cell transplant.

CDR3 in DNA: TGCAGCGTTAGCGGGCCCCCCAATGAGCAGTTCTTC. This translates into CSVSGPPNEQFF. This chain links TRBV29-1 with TRBJ2-1, with D perhaps matching TRBD2 (6 bases). The V gene's germline CDR1 is SQVTM and CDR2 ANQGSEA. Trimming removed 5 bases from V and 6 bases from J, with 11 bases in between. The CDR3 has 12 amino acids.